In its sample, the clone carrying this T cell receptor (beta chain) ranks as medium-sized (0.01 to 0.1%). Its antigen is unknown. Multiplex PCR with BIOMED2 TRB-A/B primer pools amplified TRB rearrangements. TCRdb passed the multiplex PCR reads through MiXCR, listing each CDR3 protein once. The top ten clones hold approximately 64% of a sample with about 3,000 distinct CDR3 sequences, 28% of them seen once. The sample is drawn from a study of T and B cells in COVID-19 patients. V dropped 0 bases and J dropped 3 bases, with 8 bases sitting between them. Germline CDR1 DFQATT, CDR2 SNEGSKA (reference sequence). The CDR3 totals 13 residues. Points from the study as a whole: Of 2,331 TCR clusters found only in the recovered cohort, more than 30 had low generation probability.

TRB was amplified from approximately 250-480 ng of blood genomic DNA. The chain carries TRBV20-1 and TRBJ1-1; D might be TRBD1 (5 bases). The clonotype was recovered from a human donor with active COVID-19. The donor label of this sample is uncertain. Sequenced material: blood. For the CDR3, the DNA is TGCAGTGCTAGAGAAGGGGACTACACTGAAGCTTTCTTT. This gives the protein CSAREGDYTEAFF.